The clone carrying this TCR beta chain was counted ten times or more. The data originate from a study of T cells in Graves' hyperthyroidism and ophthalmopathy. The investigators amplified TCR beta CDR3 regions from RNA transcripts. Initially, a first-round RT-PCR of the TCR CDR3 employed the HTBI primer set. TCRdb independently ran MiXCR on the multiplex PCR reads; one entry per CDR3 protein. This sample has around 350,000 distinct CDR3 sequences, with approximately 20% found just once. CDR1 is MNHEY and CDR2 is SVGAGI in the germline V gene. The CDR3 covers 13 residues. Trimming stripped 5 bases from V and 1 base from J, with 8 bases between.

This chain joins TRBV6-5 and TRBJ1-1; no clear D gene. The source of this sequence is a woman aged 18 to 35 with Graves' hyperthyroidism. Sequenced: blood. The CDR3 DNA reads TGTGCCAGCAGTCCCTCGACGAACACTGAAGCTTTCTTT. It specifies CASSPSTNTEAFF.